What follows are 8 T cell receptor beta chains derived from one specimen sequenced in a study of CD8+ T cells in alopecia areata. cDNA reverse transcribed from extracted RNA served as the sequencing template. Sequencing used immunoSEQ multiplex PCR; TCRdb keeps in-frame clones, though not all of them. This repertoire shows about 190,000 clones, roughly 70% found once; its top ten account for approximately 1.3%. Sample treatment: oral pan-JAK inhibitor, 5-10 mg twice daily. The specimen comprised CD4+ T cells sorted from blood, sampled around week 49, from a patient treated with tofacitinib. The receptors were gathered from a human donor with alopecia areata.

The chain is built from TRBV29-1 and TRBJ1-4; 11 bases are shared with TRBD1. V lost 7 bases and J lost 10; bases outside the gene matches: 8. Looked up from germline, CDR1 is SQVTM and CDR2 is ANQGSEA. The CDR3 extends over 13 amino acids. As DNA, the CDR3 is TGCAGCGGAATAGGGGACAGGGGGAGAAAACTGTTTTTT. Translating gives CSGIGDRGRKLFF. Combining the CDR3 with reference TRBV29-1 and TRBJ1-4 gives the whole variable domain SAVISQKPSRDICQRGTSLTIQCQVDSQVTMMFWYRQQPGQSLTLIATANQGSEATYESGFVIDKFPISRPNLTFSTLTVSNMSPEDSSIYLCSGIGDRGRKLFFGSGTQLSVL.

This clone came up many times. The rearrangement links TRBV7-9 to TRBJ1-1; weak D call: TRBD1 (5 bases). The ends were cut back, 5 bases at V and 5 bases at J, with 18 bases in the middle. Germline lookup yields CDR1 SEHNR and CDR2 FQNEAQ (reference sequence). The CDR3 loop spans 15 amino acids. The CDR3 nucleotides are TGTGCCAGCAGCGTCGGGGGTTCGGGAATAACTGAAGCTTTCTTT. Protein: CASSVGGSGITEAFF. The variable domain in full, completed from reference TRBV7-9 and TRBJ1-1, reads DTGVSQNPRHKITKRGQNVTFRCDPISEHNRLYWYRQTLGQGPEFLTYFQNEAQLEKSRLLSDRFSAERPKGSFSTLEIQRTEQGDSAMYLCASSVGGSGITEAFFGQGTRLTVV.

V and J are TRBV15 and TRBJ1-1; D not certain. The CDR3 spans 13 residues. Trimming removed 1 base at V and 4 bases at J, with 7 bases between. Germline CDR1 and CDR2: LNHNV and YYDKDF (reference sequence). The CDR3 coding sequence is TGTGCCACCAGCAGAGTACTGCTCACTGAAGCTTTCTTT. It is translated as CATSRVLLTEAFF.

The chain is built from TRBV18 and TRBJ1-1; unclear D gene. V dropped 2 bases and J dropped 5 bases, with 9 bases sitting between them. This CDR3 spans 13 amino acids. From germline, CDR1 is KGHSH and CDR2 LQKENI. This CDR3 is CASSPSAETEAFF. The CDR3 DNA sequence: TGTGCCAGCTCACCATCGGCAGAAACTGAAGCTTTCTTT.

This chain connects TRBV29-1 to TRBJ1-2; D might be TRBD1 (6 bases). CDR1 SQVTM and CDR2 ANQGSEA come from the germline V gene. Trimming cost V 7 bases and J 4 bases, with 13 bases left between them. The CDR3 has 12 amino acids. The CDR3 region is CSAKGGGYGYTF. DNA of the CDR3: TGCAGCGCCAAGGGAGGGGGCTATGGCTACACCTTC.

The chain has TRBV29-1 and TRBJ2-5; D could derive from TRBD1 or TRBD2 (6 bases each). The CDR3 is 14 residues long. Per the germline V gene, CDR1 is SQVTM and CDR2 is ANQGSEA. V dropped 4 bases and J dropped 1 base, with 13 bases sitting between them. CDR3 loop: CSVVRGGSQETQYF. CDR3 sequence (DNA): TGCAGCGTTGTGAGAGGGGGGAGCCAAGAGACCCAGTACTTC.

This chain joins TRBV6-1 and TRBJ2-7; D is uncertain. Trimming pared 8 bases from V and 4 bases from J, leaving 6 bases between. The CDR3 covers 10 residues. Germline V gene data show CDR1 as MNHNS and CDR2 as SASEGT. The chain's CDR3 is CASSKYEQYF. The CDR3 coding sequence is TGTGCCAGCTCAAAATACGAGCAGTACTTC.

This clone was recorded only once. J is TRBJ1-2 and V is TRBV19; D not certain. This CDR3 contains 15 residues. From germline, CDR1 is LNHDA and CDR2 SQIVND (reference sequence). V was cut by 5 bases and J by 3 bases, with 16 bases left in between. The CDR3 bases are TGTGCCAGTAGTCCAGGTACGTGGACCGACTATGGCTACACCTTC. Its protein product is CASSPGTWTDYGYTF.